This record concerns one TCR beta chain sequence. V was clipped by 3 bases and J by 7 bases; unmatched bases: 5. The CDR3 has 13 residues. This sample is part of a study of blood T cell repertoires in COVID-19. Study summary: Spain, Italy and the United States supplied samples that represented acute and convalescent COVID-19. From T cells, B-cell-depleted T cells, or PBMCs came the material, which was cDNA or gDNA.

Original methodology: Reference gene primer amplification gave nucleated cell count estimates. The repertoire was sequenced with immunoSEQ multiplex PCR; TCRdb's copy has only in-frame clones and lacks some. The V and J calls and clone size are taken from that table; D and trimming were inferred from the DNA. In the table there are about 400,000 clones, more than 85% of which are singletons. What was sequenced was peripheral blood. V usage is TRBV12-3 or TRBV12-4 and J usage is TRBJ1-2; 7 positions match TRBD1. The TCR sequence derives from a woman in her twenties or thirties with acute or convalescent COVID-19. The CDR3 sequence is CASSLRGGFGYTF. The CDR3 DNA sequence: TGTGCCAGCAGTTTGCGAGGGGGCTTTGGCTACACCTTC.